This T cell receptor beta chain was identified in a study of CD8 T cells in Susac syndrome. Study context: Treatment at blood withdrawal was none, corticosteroids, or intravenous immunoglobulin alone in Susac syndrome patients.

The CDR3 runs 15 residues. Germline CDR1 reads LGHNT; CDR2 reads FRNRAP. The V gene lost 7 bases and the J gene lost 1 base, with 16 bases spanning the gap. The RNA, roughly 0.5 to 1 ug, was put through reverse transcription using random hexamers. In TCRdb, the immunoSEQ multiplex PCR reads were re-called with MiXCR into one record per CDR3 protein. The top ten hold approximately 0.49% of the sample, which has around 85,000 distinct CDR3 sequences, 85% to 95% seen once. Sequenced material: CD8+ T cells from PBMCs. The chain couples TRBV12-5 to TRBJ2-5, with D possibly TRBD1 on 5 matching bases. The TCR sequence derives from a human donor with Susac syndrome. CDR3 amino acids: CASAMTGAVQETQYF. The CDR3 DNA sequence: TGTGCTAGTGCCATGACTGGGGCAGTCCAAGAGACCCAGTACTTC.